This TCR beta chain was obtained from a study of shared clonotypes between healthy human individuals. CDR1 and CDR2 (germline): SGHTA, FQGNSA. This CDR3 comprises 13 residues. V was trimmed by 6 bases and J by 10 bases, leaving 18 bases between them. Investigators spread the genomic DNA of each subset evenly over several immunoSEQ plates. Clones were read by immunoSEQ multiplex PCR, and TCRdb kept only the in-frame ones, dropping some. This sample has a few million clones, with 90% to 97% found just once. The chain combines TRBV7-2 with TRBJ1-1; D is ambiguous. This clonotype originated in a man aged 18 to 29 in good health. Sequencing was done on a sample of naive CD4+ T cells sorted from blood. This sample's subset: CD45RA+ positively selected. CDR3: CASRRAIGIRAFF. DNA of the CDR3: TGTGCCAGCAGGAGAGCAATAGGGATTCGAGCTTTCTTT.